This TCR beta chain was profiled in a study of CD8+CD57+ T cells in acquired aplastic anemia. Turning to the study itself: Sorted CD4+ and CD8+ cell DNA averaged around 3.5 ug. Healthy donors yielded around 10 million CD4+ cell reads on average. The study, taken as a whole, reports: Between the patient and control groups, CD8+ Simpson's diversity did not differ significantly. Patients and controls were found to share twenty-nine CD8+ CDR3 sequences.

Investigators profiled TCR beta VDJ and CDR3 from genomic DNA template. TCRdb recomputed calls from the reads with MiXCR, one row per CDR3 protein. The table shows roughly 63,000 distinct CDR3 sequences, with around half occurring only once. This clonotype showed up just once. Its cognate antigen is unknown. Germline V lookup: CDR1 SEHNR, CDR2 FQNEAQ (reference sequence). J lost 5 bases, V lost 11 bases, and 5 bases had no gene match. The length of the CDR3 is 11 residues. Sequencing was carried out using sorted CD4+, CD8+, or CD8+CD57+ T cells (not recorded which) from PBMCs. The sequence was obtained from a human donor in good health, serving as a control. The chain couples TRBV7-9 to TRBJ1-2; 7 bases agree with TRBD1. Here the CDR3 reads CAVGGDYGYTF. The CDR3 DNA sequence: TGTGCCGTAGGGGGCGATTATGGCTACACCTTC. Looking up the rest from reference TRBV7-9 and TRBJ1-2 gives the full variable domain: DTGVSQNPRHKITKRGQNVTFRCDPISEHNRLYWYRQTLGQGPEFLTYFQNEAQLEKSRLLSDRFSAERPKGSFSTLEIQRTEQGDSAMYLCAVGGDYGYTFGSGTRLTVV.